This entry lists 20 T cell receptor beta chains sequenced from one sample in a study of cytomegalovirus exposure and HLA in healthy donors. The PCR employed 60 Vbeta primers together with 13 Jbeta primers. The table came from immunoSEQ multiplex PCR; TCRdb's copy has only in-frame clones and leaves some out. The repertoire consists of about 160,000 clones, with 80% to 85% occurring once and the leading ten covering 0.95% to 1.5%. The sequencing sample was made of PBMCs. Receptor source: a boy between 2 and 15 years old in good health and CMV-seronegative.

This rearrangement joins TRBV2 to TRBJ2-1; possibly TRBD2 for D (6 bases). Per the germline V gene, CDR1 is SNHLY and CDR2 is FYNNEI. The CDR3 extends over 22 amino acids. V gave up 6 bases and J gave up 0 bases, with 33 bases separating them. The DNA for the CDR3 is TGTGCCAGCAGGCGGCGGGGCCAGAAACTCTCCGCACCACTTAGCTCCTACAATGAGCAGTTCTTC. This encodes CASRRRGQKLSAPLSSYNEQFF.

V gene TRBV10-2 combines with J gene TRBJ2-7; weak D call: TRBD2 (5 bases). With 8 bases removed from V and 5 bases from J, the gap between germline ends came to 16 bases. The germline V gene has CDR1 WSHSY and CDR2 SAAADI. The CDR3 runs 13 residues. This chain's CDR3 is CASGGEEEDEQYV. The CDR3 region has the DNA TGCGCCAGCGGAGGCGAGGAGGAAGACGAGCAGTACGTC.

The chain recombines TRBV6-5 with TRBJ1-2; maybe TRBD1 (5 bases). V lost 7 bases and J 6 bases, leaving 15 bases between the germline ends. CDR3 length equals 13 residues. Germline V gene data show CDR1 as MNHEY and CDR2 as SVGAGI. CDR3 bases: TGTGCCAGCAAACCAGCGCAAGGGGATGGCTACACCTTC. Translating gives CASKPAQGDGYTF.

This clone has just a few counts. V usage is TRBV7-2 and J usage is TRBJ2-1; D is unresolved. Per the germline V gene, CDR1 is SGHTA and CDR2 is FQGNSA. This CDR3 is built from 15 residues. V dropped 3 bases and J dropped 5 bases, with 14 bases sitting between them. DNA for the CDR3: TGTGCCAGCAGCTTGCGCTCAAGCGTGAACAATGAGCAGTTCTTC. Translated: CASSLRSSVNNEQFF.

The V call is TRBV5-3, the J call TRBJ2-7, with D tentatively TRBD1 (5 bases). Being an ORF, TRBV5-3 has a function that is uncertain. CDR3 size: 14 residues. The ends were cut back, 1 base at V and 3 bases at J, with 11 bases in the middle. The CDR3 here is CARSLPTAFYEQYV. CDR3 sequence (DNA): TGTGCCAGAAGCTTGCCGACAGCTTTCTACGAGCAGTACGTC.

This clone was observed once. This sequence joins TRBV2 and TRBJ2-4; 7 bases fit TRBD1. Unmatched junction bases numbered 10, after V lost 6 bases and J lost 11 bases. The CDR3 runs 13 residues. CDR1 and CDR2 from the germline V gene are SNHLY and FYNNEI. The CDR3 here is CASSEGALAVQYF. The CDR3 bases are TGTGCCAGCAGCGAGGGGGCTCTAGCTGTTCAGTACTTC.

The chain joins TRBV7-6 to TRBJ1-1; no reliable D call. V gave up 2 bases and J gave up 5 bases, with 15 bases separating them. CDR1 SGHVS and CDR2 FNYEAQ come from the germline V gene. This CDR3 region has 15 residues. Here the CDR3 reads CASSLTELPWTEAFF. The CDR3 nucleotides are TGTGCCAGCAGCTTAACTGAACTTCCGTGGACTGAAGCTTTCTTT.

This chain links TRBV28 with TRBJ2-4; the match to TRBD1 covers 9 bases. J lost 1 base, V lost 5 bases, and 12 bases had no gene match. Looked up from germline, CDR1 is MDHEN and CDR2 is SYDVKM. The length of the CDR3 is 18 residues. This CDR3 reads CASSRPGQGQVAKNIQYF. DNA for the CDR3: TGTGCCAGCAGTAGACCGGGACAGGGACAAGTGGCCAAAAACATTCAGTACTTC.

The V gene is TRBV30, the J gene TRBJ1-1; no firm D call. Trimming removed 0 bases from V and 2 bases from J, with 10 bases in between. Germline assignment: CDR1 GTSNPN and CDR2 SVGIG (reference sequence). This CDR3 comprises 14 residues. CDR3 in amino acids: CAWSVRGRNTEAFF. As DNA, the CDR3 is TGTGCCTGGAGTGTACGCGGGAGAAACACTGAAGCTTTCTTT.

The chain joins TRBV6-5 to TRBJ2-7; 7 bases fit TRBD2. Losses at the gene ends were 0 bases for V and 0 bases for J; bases not matched to a gene: 2. This CDR3 spans 15 amino acids. The germline V gene encodes CDR1 MNHEY and CDR2 SVGAGI. CDR3 protein: CASSYSGGGSYEQYF. CDR3 sequence (DNA): TGTGCCAGCAGTTACTCGGGGGGGGGCTCCTACGAGCAGTACTTC.

The V gene is TRBV6-6, the J gene TRBJ1-2; 10 bases are shared with TRBD1. Germline CDR1 reads MNHNY; CDR2 reads SVGAGI (reference sequence). The CDR3 consists of 14 residues. The ends lost 5 bases at V and 6 bases at J; junction bases unmatched: 6. CDR3 protein: CASSPRDRGHGYTF. CDR3 coding DNA: TGTGCCAGCAGTCCCCGGGACAGGGGCCATGGCTACACCTTC.

The gene calls are TRBV9 and TRBJ2-3; 8 nucleotides match TRBD1. Losses at the gene ends were 3 bases for V and 6 bases for J; bases not matched to a gene: 6. CDR3 size: 14 residues. Germline CDR1 SGDLS, CDR2 YYNGEE. The CDR3 loop reads CASSGSGGHDTQYF. For the CDR3, the DNA is TGTGCCAGCAGCGGGTCAGGGGGCCACGATACGCAGTATTTT.

The chain recombines TRBV18 with TRBJ2-5; D is undetermined. The CDR3 runs to 14 residues. Germline CDR1 is KGHSH and CDR2 is LQKENI. The germline V and J ends were trimmed by 4 bases and 4 bases, with 13 bases remaining between them. The CDR3 DNA reads TGTGCCAGCTCACGTCTCCCTGAGGCAGAGACCCAGTACTTC. Its protein is CASSRLPEAETQYF.

The chain is built from TRBV10-3 and TRBJ2-7; D perhaps matches TRBD1 (5 bases). This CDR3 has 15 amino acids. Looked up from germline, CDR1 is ENHRY and CDR2 is SYGVKD. The V end lost 3 bases, the J end lost 0 bases, and 12 bases lay between the germline ends. The CDR3 region has the DNA TGTGCCATCAGTGAAGGGGCAGGTAGCTCCTACGAGCAGTACGTC. It specifies CAISEGAGSSYEQYV.

The chain is built from TRBV19 and TRBJ2-7; 8 bases are shared with TRBD2. The CDR3 totals 13 residues. Looked up from germline, CDR1 is LNHDA and CDR2 is SQIVND (reference sequence). Unmatched junction bases numbered 7, after V lost 6 bases and J lost 6 bases. DNA of the CDR3: TGTGCCAGTAGCAAAAACGGGAGGGGCGAGCAGTACTTC. Protein product: CASSKNGRGEQYF.

This chain uses TRBV9 with TRBJ2-5, with D possibly TRBD1 on 5 matching bases. Germline V gene lookup returns CDR1 SGDLS and CDR2 YYNGEE. The ends were cut back, 0 bases at V and 3 bases at J, with 12 bases in the middle. The CDR3 spans 15 residues. CDR3: CASSVEPGLEETQYF. DNA of the CDR3: TGTGCCAGCAGCGTAGAACCAGGGCTCGAAGAGACCCAGTACTTC.

This chain uses TRBV7-9 with TRBJ1-1; no clear D. The V and J ends lost 6 bases and 1 base respectively, with 18 bases between them. CDR3 size: 16 residues. Germline CDR1 is SEHNR and CDR2 is FQNEAQ (reference sequence). CDR3 residues: CASSLPSAGKNTEAFF. The CDR3 DNA reads TGTGCCAGCAGTCTACCGTCCGCGGGTAAGAACACTGAAGCTTTCTTT.

The chain has TRBV18 and TRBJ1-4, with a possible D match to TRBD1 (6 bases). From germline, CDR1 is KGHSH and CDR2 LQKENI. The V and J ends lost 3 bases and 6 bases respectively, with 14 bases between them. The CDR3 has 15 residues. The CDR3 loop reads CASSPTGAGDEKLFF. In nucleotides, the CDR3 is TGTGCCAGCTCACCGACAGGAGCCGGGGATGAAAAACTGTTTTTT. The variable domain in full, with the rest retrieved from reference TRBV18 and TRBJ1-4, is NAGVMQNPRHLVRRRGQEARLRCSPMKGHSHVYWYRQLPEEGLKFMVYLQKENIIDESGMPKERFSAEFPKEGPSILRIQQVVRGDSAAYFCASSPTGAGDEKLFFGSGTQLSVL.

The V and J genes are TRBV18 and TRBJ2-2; 9 positions match TRBD2. V shed 2 bases, J shed 4 bases, and the junction held 2 bases outside the gene matches. The CDR3 sequence is 15 residues long. Per germline, CDR1 KGHSH and CDR2 LQKENI. The CDR3 DNA reads as TGTGCCAGCTCACCAAAGACTAGCGGCACCGGGGAGCTGTTTTTT. It specifies CASSPKTSGTGELFF.

This chain uses TRBV5-1 with TRBJ2-7, with 8 positions matching TRBD1. Germline CDR1 and CDR2: SGHRS and YFSETQ. This CDR3 is 17 amino acids long. Trimming at V came to 0 bases and at J to 6 bases, leaving 14 bases not matched to a gene. DNA of the CDR3: TGCGCCAGCAGCTTGGAGGCTACGCCGGGACAGGTGGGCGAGCAGTACGTC. Translating it yields CASSLEATPGQVGEQYV.